These 29 T cell receptor beta chains share one sample of origin, sequenced in a study of T cell responses to AZD1222 COVID-19 vaccine. Generated by immunoSEQ multiplex PCR, the TCRdb table keeps only in-frame clones and is missing some. The table shows roughly 150,000 clones, with about 92% occurring only once. The sample here was peripheral blood, taken on day 0 of AZD1222 vaccination. All receptors derive from an adult in good health.

The J gene is TRBJ1-6, the V gene TRBV12-2. TRBV12-2 is assigned pseudogene status. The CDR3 has 19 amino acids. The CDR3 region is CASRSPSAKASSYNSPLHF. Written as DNA, the CDR3 is TGTGCAAGTCGCTCTCCATCCGCCAAAGCCAGCTCCTATAATTCACCCCTCCACTTT.

CDR3 nucleotides: TGTGCCAGCAGCTTATCCTATGGTACAGATACGCAGTATTTT. This translates into CASSLSYGTDTQYF. The rearrangement links TRBV7-2 to TRBJ2-3; D uncertain. Germline CDR1 and CDR2: SGHTA and FQGNSA. V was clipped by 2 bases and J by 3 bases, with 9 bases between them. This CDR3 spans 14 amino acids. Based on the CDR3 plus reference TRBV7-2 and TRBJ2-3, the full variable domain is GAGVSQSPSNKVTEKGKDVELRCDPISGHTALYWYRQSLGQGLEFLIYFQGNSAPDKSGLPSDRFSAERTGGSVSTLTIQRTQQEDSAVYLCASSLSYGTDTQYFGPGTRLTVL.

The chain carries TRBV6-5 and TRBJ2-5; 10 nucleotides match TRBD2. Trimming took 6 bases from V and 1 from J; bases not matched to a gene: 5. The CDR3 sequence is 15 residues long. Germline CDR1 MNHEY, CDR2 SVGAGI. The CDR3 region has the DNA TGTGCCAGCAGCCCGGGACTAGCGTTCCAAGAGACCCAGTACTTC. Translation gives CASSPGLAFQETQYF.

The genes are TRBV7-6 and TRBJ1-5; TRBD1 agrees at 8 bases. Germline V gives CDR1 SGHVS, CDR2 FNYEAQ. This CDR3 comprises 15 residues. V lost 4 bases, J lost 5 bases, and 7 bases stayed unmatched. The DNA of the CDR3 is TGTGCCAGCAGCTCATGGACAGGGATCCATCAGCCCCAGCATTTT. As protein: CASSSWTGIHQPQHF. The whole variable domain, remainder taken from reference TRBV7-6 and TRBJ1-5, is GAGVSQSPRYKVTKRGQDVALRCDPISGHVSLYWYRQALGQGPEFLTYFNYEAQQDKSGLPNDRFSAERPEGSISTLTIQRTEQRDSAMYRCASSSWTGIHQPQHFGDGTRLSIL.

The chain combines TRBV6-1 with TRBJ2-7, with D possibly matching TRBD2 (5 bases). The CDR3 has 13 residues. Per germline, CDR1 MNHNS and CDR2 SASEGT. V was pared by 3 bases and J by 5 bases, with 11 bases between. The CDR3 nucleotides read TGTGCCAGCAGTGATCCGGGGTTCGACGAGCAGTACTTC. Residues: CASSDPGFDEQYF.

The gene calls are TRBV6-1 and TRBJ1-1, with D maybe TRBD1 (5 bases). This CDR3 spans 16 amino acids. V was cut by 3 bases and J by 0 bases, with 14 bases left in between. Germline V CDR1 and CDR2: MNHNS, SASEGT. CDR3 nucleotide sequence: TGTGCCAGCAGTGACCCAGGGTCCCCAATGAACACTGAAGCTTTCTTT. This sequence encodes CASSDPGSPMNTEAFF.

The chain uses TRBV30 and TRBJ2-2, with 8 bases identical to TRBD2. The V gene's germline CDR1 is GTSNPN and CDR2 SVGIG (reference sequence). The V and J ends lost 1 base and 2 bases, in that order; junction bases with no gene match: 6. This CDR3 is built from 16 residues. The CDR3 spells CAWSGPGRVNTGELFF. The CDR3 bases are TGTGCCTGGAGTGGCCCCGGGAGGGTTAACACCGGGGAGCTGTTTTTT.

The rearrangement joins TRBV10-3 to TRBJ1-1, with TRBD1 matching over 8 bases. V trimming: 8 bases; J trimming: 4 bases; junction bases outside the gene matches: 6. The germline V gene has CDR1 ENHRY and CDR2 SYGVKD. The CDR3 extends over 13 amino acids. The CDR3 reads CAISQGAGTEAFF. The CDR3, as DNA: TGTGCCATCTCGCAGGGGGCTGGCACTGAAGCTTTCTTT.

The V and J genes are TRBV5-6 and TRBJ1-2; D not resolved. Trimming pared 0 bases from V and 5 bases from J, leaving 8 bases between. The germline V gene encodes CDR1 SGHDT and CDR2 YYEEEE. The CDR3 is 13 residues long. DNA of the CDR3: TGTGCCAGCAGCTTGGGCCAGACTTATGGCTACACCTTC. It encodes CASSLGQTYGYTF.

The chain links TRBV24-1 to TRBJ1-1, with D possibly TRBD1 on 6 matching bases. Trimming took off 10 bases at V and 1 base at J, with 21 bases between the two ends. Germline-derived CDR1 and CDR2 are KGHDR and SFDVKD. This CDR3 region has 16 residues. The DNA for the CDR3 is TGTGCCACTAGTTTAGGGGGGGGCACAGGGAACACTGAAGCTTTCTTT. Translating it yields CATSLGGGTGNTEAFF.

CDR3 residues: CASSQLAGGPYEQYF. In nucleotides, the CDR3 is TGTGCCAGCAGCCAATTAGCGGGAGGGCCTTACGAGCAGTACTTC. The rearrangement joins TRBV4-2 to TRBJ2-7, with 11 bases matching TRBD2. Per germline, CDR1 LGHNA and CDR2 YNFKEQ. The ends lost 2 bases at V and 4 bases at J; junction bases unmatched: 4. The CDR3 is made up of 15 amino acids.

The chain joins TRBV2 to TRBJ2-5; D possibly corresponds to TRBD2 (7 bases). The CDR3 spans 16 residues. The V and J ends lost 4 bases and 4 bases respectively, with 19 bases between them. CDR1 is SNHLY and CDR2 is FYNNEI in the germline V gene. Written as DNA, the CDR3 is TGTGCCAGCAGTGCTCCCCTAGCGGAGGGGGGAGAGACCCAGTACTTC. Protein sequence: CASSAPLAEGGETQYF.

The V and J genes are TRBV2 and TRBJ2-1, with TRBD1 matching 9 bases. V dropped 5 bases and J dropped 7; count of bases not matched to a gene: 6. The CDR3 loop spans 14 amino acids. The germline V gene encodes CDR1 SNHLY and CDR2 FYNNEI. The CDR3 loop is CASSRTGAFNEQFF. CDR3 nucleotides: TGTGCCAGCAGTCGGACAGGGGCCTTTAATGAGCAGTTCTTC.

This rearrangement joins TRBV21-1 to TRBJ2-2; TRBD2 is the table's D call, not checked against the DNA. TRBV21-1 is deemed a pseudogene. The CDR3 contains 14 residues. In DNA form, the CDR3 reads TGTGCCAGCAGCAAAAGGCGAGGGATCGGGGAGCTGTTTTTT. It yields the protein CASSKRRGIGELFF.

The chain uses TRBV5-5 and TRBJ1-5; no reliable D call. V gave up 3 bases and J gave up 9 bases, with 16 bases separating them. Germline assignment: CDR1 SGHKS and CDR2 YYEKEE (reference sequence). The CDR3 consists of 14 residues. The CDR3 sequence: CASSWYSMGTPQHF. CDR3 DNA sequence: TGTGCCAGCAGCTGGTACAGTATGGGAACGCCCCAGCATTTT.

V usage is TRBV7-8 and J usage is TRBJ2-3; 9 bases are shared with TRBD2. Germline V gene sequence: CDR1 SGHVS, CDR2 FQNEAQ. This CDR3 region has 16 residues. J lost 0 bases, V lost 0 bases, and 1 base had no gene match. CDR3 residues: CASSLALAGSTDTQYF. DNA of the CDR3: TGTGCCAGCAGCTTAGCGCTAGCGGGGAGCACAGATACGCAGTATTTT.

J is TRBJ1-1 and V is TRBV30; D is uncertain. Germline loops: CDR1 GTSNPN, CDR2 SVGIG (reference sequence). This CDR3 contains 14 residues. V was clipped by 0 bases and J by 3 bases, with 11 bases between them. This CDR3 reads CAWSVSVRDTEAFF. The DNA for the CDR3 is TGTGCCTGGAGTGTATCCGTCAGAGACACTGAAGCTTTCTTT.

The gene calls are TRBV7-8 and TRBJ1-5; no definite D call. Germline values: CDR1 SGHVS, CDR2 FQNEAQ. V was pared by 6 bases and J by 0 bases, with 9 bases between. This CDR3 contains 14 residues. The DNA for the CDR3 is TGTGCCAGCAGAAACGGGAATAGCAATCAGCCCCAGCATTTT. Its protein is CASRNGNSNQPQHF.

This chain's CDR3 is CASSLVTEGEQYF. DNA for the CDR3: TGCGCCAGCAGCTTGGTAACCGAGGGGGAGCAGTACTTC. This rearrangement joins TRBV5-1 to TRBJ2-7, with D tentatively TRBD1 or TRBD2 (5 bases each). Per the germline V gene, CDR1 is SGHRS and CDR2 is YFSETQ. Trimming pared 0 bases from V and 7 bases from J, leaving 11 bases between. There are 13 residues in the CDR3.

This clone showed up just a few times. V is TRBV20-1 and J is TRBJ2-7; TRBD2 aligns across 8 bases. The ends lost 7 bases at V and 6 bases at J; junction bases unmatched: 5. Germline CDR1 and CDR2: DFQATT and SNEGSKA (reference sequence). The CDR3 is 11 residues long. The CDR3 sequence: CSGAGVGEQYF. CDR3 nucleotide sequence: TGCAGTGGAGCGGGAGTGGGCGAGCAGTACTTC.

The V and J genes are TRBV10-3 and TRBJ2-1, with TRBD1 matching over 9 bases. The CDR3 has 15 amino acids. Germline lookup yields CDR1 ENHRY and CDR2 SYGVKD. The V segment lost 3 bases and the J segment 3 bases; nucleotides outside the gene matches: 3. CDR3 sequence: CAISDGQGFYNEQFF. In DNA, the CDR3 is TGTGCCATCAGTGACGGACAGGGGTTCTACAATGAGCAGTTCTTC.

The V gene is TRBV18, the J gene TRBJ2-7; D remains unclear. This CDR3 comprises 14 residues. Germline CDR1 reads KGHSH; CDR2 reads LQKENI. Trimming stripped 2 bases from V and 6 bases from J, with 14 bases between. The CDR3 protein is CASSPVPRSIEQYF. Written as DNA, the CDR3 is TGTGCCAGCTCACCAGTCCCGAGGTCCATCGAGCAGTACTTC.

The V call is TRBV7-2, the J call TRBJ2-5; D unclear. The V end was cut by 0 bases, the J end by 1 base, with 12 bases between. This CDR3 comprises 16 residues. The germline V gene encodes CDR1 SGHTA and CDR2 FQGNSA. The CDR3 coding sequence is TGTGCCAGCAGCTTAGCGCTGGGGTCCATCCAAGAGACCCAGTACTTC. Amino acid sequence: CASSLALGSIQETQYF.

The rearrangement joins TRBV11-2 to TRBJ1-5, with TRBD1 matching 8 bases. Unmatched junction bases numbered 10, after V lost 5 bases and J lost 1 base. This CDR3 is built from 17 residues. Germline V CDR1 and CDR2: SGHAT, FQNNGV. This CDR3 reads CASSLGQGSVSNQPQHF. The CDR3 DNA reads TGTGCCAGCAGCCTCGGACAGGGAAGTGTGAGCAATCAGCCCCAGCATTTT.

The chain carries TRBV3-1 (or the pseudogene TRBV3-2) and TRBJ2-7, with D unresolved. The V and J ends lost 4 bases and 3 bases respectively, with 13 bases between them. The CDR3 contains 14 residues. Germline CDR1 is LGHDT and CDR2 is YNNKEL (reference sequence). In DNA form, the CDR3 reads TGTGCCAGCAGCCGACAAGGTGGAGTCTACGAGCAGTACTTC. It codes for CASSRQGGVYEQYF.

The gene calls are TRBV5-1 and TRBJ1-2; 9 bases line up with TRBD1. The germline CDR1 and CDR2 sequences are SGHRS and YFSETQ. V lost 4 bases to trimming and J lost 3 bases; unmatched junction nucleotides: 4. This CDR3 is 14 amino acids long. CDR3 in amino acids: CASSKGQGDYGYTF. In DNA form, the CDR3 reads TGCGCCAGCAGCAAGGGACAGGGTGACTATGGCTACACCTTC.

This clone has only one observation. The chain joins TRBV7-6 to TRBJ1-3; D gene ambiguous. Germline loops: CDR1 SGHVS, CDR2 FNYEAQ. The CDR3 spans 15 residues. V lost 3 bases and J lost 0, with 9 bases in between. The CDR3 spells CASSFDDYSGNTIYF. As DNA, the CDR3 is TGTGCCAGCAGCTTCGACGATTACTCTGGAAACACCATATATTTT.

This clone was recorded only once. V is TRBV5-1 and J is TRBJ1-5; D possibly corresponds to TRBD1 (5 bases). CDR3 length equals 16 residues. The germline gives CDR1 SGHRS, CDR2 YFSETQ. Deletions cut 0 bases from V and 2 bases from J, with 12 bases between. As DNA, the CDR3 is TGCGCCAGCAGCTTGGGCGGGGGTGGTGGCAATCAGCCCCAGCATTTT. Its translation is CASSLGGGGGNQPQHF.

This rearrangement joins TRBV12-3 or TRBV12-4 to TRBJ1-2; tentatively, D is TRBD1 (5 bases). Trimming left V 6 bases short and J 7 bases short, with 12 bases between. The CDR3 extends over 12 amino acids. The CDR3 spells CASRTDEGGYTF. The DNA of the CDR3 is TGTGCCAGCAGGACAGACGAGGGTGGCTACACCTTC.